This T cell receptor beta chain originates from a study of blood T cell repertoires in COVID-19. Only in-frame clones appear in the TCRdb table, and some are missing; sequencing was by immunoSEQ multiplex PCR. Counted here are around 250,000 clones, more than 85% occurring once; the ten biggest clones make up approximately 7.2%. Trimming left V 7 bases short and J 0 bases short, with 14 bases between. CDR1 and CDR2 (germline): ENHRY, SYGVKD. The CDR3 extends over 15 amino acids. The chain is built from TRBV10-3 and TRBJ2-3, with a tentative D call TRBD2 (5 bases). The specimen was peripheral blood. The clonotype was recovered from a woman aged 70-85 years with active or convalescent COVID-19. DNA for the CDR3: TGTGCCATCACCCCAGCGGCGGGTAGCACAGATACGCAGTATTTT. It encodes CAITPAAGSTDTQYF.